This T cell receptor (beta chain) stems from a study of blood T cells in healthy people across ages. Next came a second PCR, run for about 7 to 12 cycles, which used a sample-barcoded 5' primer along with a J-beta primer mix. A template-switch adaptor with 12 random nucleotides tagged each cDNA molecule. TCRdb re-called the 5' RACE reads through MiXCR, storing one row per CDR3 protein. The sample includes some 800,000 distinct CDR3 sequences, approximately 48% of them seen just once. Overall study results and limits: Expanded clonotype shifts may have been confounded, as the donors had an unknown CMV status. Versus aged donors, long-lived donors had higher diversity and more naive CD4+ cells.

Germline CDR1 SGHVS, CDR2 FQNEAQ. V was trimmed by 8 bases and J by 4 bases, leaving 15 bases between them. This CDR3 comprises 14 residues. This clonotype has more than one count but fewer than ten. Its antigen is not identified. Extractions gave at least 6 micrograms of total RNA per sample. This sequence originates from a man aged 55 to 70 in good health. The chain recombines TRBV7-8 with TRBJ2-1, with D possibly matching TRBD2 (7 bases). The sample comprised blood. DNA for the CDR3: TGTGCCAGCGTCGGAGGGGGGGAGTACAATGAGCAGTTCTTC. Amino acids: CASVGGGEYNEQFF.